This T cell receptor beta chain came from a study of patients and donors after allogeneic stem cell transplantation. This clonotype was counted only a few times. One entry per CDR3 protein results from TCRdb running MiXCR on the RT-PCR reads. The repertoire holds 150,000 to 200,000 distinct CDR3 sequences, with approximately 25% as singletons. Sequenced sample: blood, either unsorted or a sorted T cell fraction (not recorded which). The receptor was derived from a human donor who was either an allogeneic HSCT recipient or a stem cell or donor lymphocyte infusion donor (not recorded which). It is not recorded whose cells these are; they may come from a transplant donor.

DNA of the CDR3: TGTGCCAGCAGCTTAACCCCCTCGCGGGCGGAAGGCTACACCTTC. Amino acid sequence: CASSLTPSRAEGYTF. The rearrangement links TRBV7-8 to TRBJ1-2; unclear D gene. There are 15 residues in the CDR3. Trimming cost V 2 bases and J 8 bases, with 18 bases left between them. Germline V CDR1 and CDR2: SGHVS, FQNEAQ. The full variable domain, in which reference TRBV7-8 and TRBJ1-2 provide the parts outside the CDR3, is GAGVSQSPRYKVAKRGQDVALRCDPISGHVSLFWYQQALGQGPEFLTYFQNEAQLDKSGLPSDRFFAERPEGSVSTLKIQRTQQEDSAVYLCASSLTPSRAEGYTFGSGTRLTVV.